The clone carrying this TCR beta chain was picked up a small number of times. This sample was taken from a study of read filtering for tumor transcriptome and immune sequencing. Study-level information: Whole-transcriptome libraries were prepared after DNase treatment.

V dropped 4 bases and J dropped 2 bases, with 14 bases sitting between them. The CDR3 covers 14 residues. Germline values: CDR1 SQVTM, CDR2 ANQGSEA. Molecular barcoded adaptors covering alpha/delta and beta/gamma chains were used on about 390 ng RNA. TCRdb analysed the reads with MiXCR anew, one entry per CDR3 protein. The sample consists of about 46,000 distinct CDR3 sequences, 20% of them appearing once. The gene calls are TRBV29-1 and TRBJ2-5; possibly TRBD1 for D (6 bases). The sequencing input was a population of CD138-negative cells sorted from bone marrow. This TCR derives from a donor aged 40 or older with multiple myeloma. This chain's CDR3 is CSVGWVQGQETQYF. CDR3 coding DNA: TGCAGCGTTGGTTGGGTTCAGGGGCAAGAGACCCAGTACTTC.